A selection of T cell receptor beta chains follows, all from one sample in a study of regulatory T cells in long-lasting Graves disease. In TCRdb, the multiplex PCR reads were re-called with MiXCR into one record per CDR3 protein. The sample gives hundreds of thousands of distinct CDR3 sequences, approximately 22% of which show up once; around 13% is in the top ten. The input for sequencing was peripheral blood mononuclear cells (PBMCs), taken when the disease was refractory, from a patient treated with antithyroid drugs. Every receptor here comes from a female donor with Graves disease. Each CDR3 is given with its conserved first and last residue. Each record gives: D gene, V gene, clone size, J gene, CDR3 protein, CDR3 DNA. The D gene is left open where the match is weak. The size of a clone is reported for some rows only, either as once, few or many, or as a class for expanded clones.

TRBD1	TRBV5-1	few	TRBJ2-7	CASSSGQGGNEQYF	TGCGCCAGCAGCTCCGGACAGGGTGGAAACGAGCAGTACTTC
NA	TRBV12-3/TRBV12-4	many	TRBJ1-1	CASMLGGDTEAFF	TGTGCCAGCATGTTGGGGGGCGACACTGAAGCTTTCTTT
NA	TRBV7-2	few	TRBJ1-1	CASSFNGGSMNTEAFF	TGTGCCAGCAGCTTTAACGGGGGGAGCATGAACACTGAAGCTTTCTTT
NA	TRBV30	many	TRBJ2-5	CACRIETQYF	TGTGCCTGCCGCATAGAGACCCAGTACTTC
NA	TRBV25-1	NA	TRBJ1-4	CASSETSTRAEKLFF	TGTGCCAGCAGTGAAACCTCGACCAGGGCCGAAAAACTGTTTTTT
NA	TRBV7-6	few	TRBJ1-1	CASSPPPGQNTEAFF	TGTGCCAGCAGCCCACCCCCGGGGCAGAACACTGAAGCTTTCTTT
TRBD1	TRBV7-2	many	TRBJ2-2	CASIERQGSNTGELFF	TGTGCCAGCATCGAACGACAGGGGTCGAACACCGGGGAGCTGTTTTTT
NA	TRBV12-5	many	TRBJ2-7	CASGFLYEQYF	TGTGCTAGTGGTTTCCTTTACGAGCAGTACTTC
NA	TRBV6-5	few	TRBJ2-2	CASSYTSGGELFF	TGTGCCAGCAGTTACACCTCGGGCGGGGAGCTGTTTTTT
NA	TRBV3-1	NA	TRBJ1-3	CASSRGPGNTIYF	TGTGCCAGCAGCCGCGGACCTGGAAACACCATATATTTT
NA	TRBV24-1	few	TRBJ1-3	CATSDHGTGGNTIYF	TGTGCCACCAGTGACCACGGGACGGGAGGAAACACCATATATTTT
TRBD1	TRBV3-1	NA	TRBJ1-2	CASSQPDRGHYTF	TGTGCCAGCAGCCAGCCTGACAGGGGACACTACACCTTC
NA	TRBV28	NA	TRBJ2-3	CASRADRTSPQYF	TGTGCCTCCCGAGCAGATCGGACCTCCCCGCAGTATTTT
NA	TRBV19	few	TRBJ2-2	CASSMVGANTGELFF	TGTGCCAGTAGTATGGTGGGGGCGAACACCGGGGAGCTGTTTTTT
NA	TRBV6-5	many	TRBJ1-4	CASSYDGRMRLFF	TGTGCCAGCAGTTACGACGGGCGGATGAGACTGTTTTTT
NA	TRBV5-1	many	TRBJ1-1	CASSSSPNTEAFF	TGCGCCAGCAGCTCGTCTCCGAACACTGAAGCTTTCTTT
NA	TRBV30	NA	TRBJ1-2	CAWSVQAFMNYGYTF	TGTGCCTGGAGTGTACAGGCCTTCATGAACTATGGCTACACCTTC
NA	TRBV7-8	few	TRBJ2-5	CASSLDLFEYAQYF	TGTGCCAGCAGCTTAGACCTTTTCGAATATGCCCAGTACTTC
NA	TRBV6-5	many	TRBJ2-5	CASSYSRGRAETQYF	TGTGCCAGCAGTTACTCGAGGGGTCGAGCAGAGACCCAGTACTTC
TRBD2	TRBV28	many	TRBJ2-2	CASSRLAGGPGELFF	TGTGCCAGCAGCCGACTAGCGGGGGGGCCCGGGGAGCTGTTTTTT
TRBD1	TRBV27	many	TRBJ1-6	CASSYGTVASLHF	TGTGCCAGCAGCTATGGGACAGTGGCTTCCCTCCACTTT
NA	TRBV24-1	NA	TRBJ2-4	CATSDAGALAIQYF	TGTGCCACCAGTGACGCCGGGGCCTTGGCCATTCAGTACTTC
NA	TRBV12-3/TRBV12-4	many	TRBJ2-6	CASYRGVGANVLTF	TGTGCCTCATATAGGGGGGTTGGGGCCAACGTCCTGACTTTC
NA	TRBV6-1	many	TRBJ1-1	CASRGVNTEAFF	TGTGCCAGCAGAGGAGTGAACACTGAAGCTTTCTTT
TRBD2	TRBV28	many	TRBJ2-7	CASSTRTSGSHEQYF	TGTGCCAGCAGTACCCGGACTAGCGGGAGCCACGAGCAGTACTTC
NA	TRBV7-8	NA	TRBJ2-1	CASSLDGSSSNEQFF	TGTGCCAGCAGCTTAGACGGGAGCTCGAGTAATGAGCAGTTCTTC
NA	TRBV7-2	once	TRBJ2-2	CASIQQGGYTGGLFF	TGTGCCAGCATCCAACAGGGGGGGTACACCGGGGGGCTGTTTTTT
NA	TRBV7-2	NA	TRBJ1-3	CASSFQRSASGNTIYF	TGTGCCAGCAGCTTCCAACGAAGCGCCTCTGGAAACACCATATATTTT
NA	TRBV11-3	many	TRBJ1-1	CASRLATEAFF	TGTGCCAGCAGATTGGCCACTGAAGCTTTCTTT
TRBD1	TRBV3-1	few	TRBJ2-5	CASSQVDRGETQYF	TGTGCCAGCAGCCAAGTTGACAGGGGTGAGACCCAGTACTTC
NA	TRBV30	NA	TRBJ2-7	CAWSAGTVTYEQYF	TGTGCCTGGAGTGCCGGGACGGTCACCTACGAGCAGTACTTC
TRBD1	TRBV28	many	TRBJ1-1	CASKPGTGNTEAFF	TGTGCCAGCAAGCCCGGGACAGGGAACACTGAAGCTTTCTTT
NA	TRBV15	few	TRBJ1-1	CATSRDSNTEAFF	TGTGCCACCAGCAGAGACAGTAACACTGAAGCTTTCTTT
NA	TRBV19	NA	TRBJ1-5	CASTQDGIDQPQHF	TGTGCCAGTACCCAGGACGGCATCGATCAGCCCCAGCATTTT
NA	TRBV20-1	many	TRBJ2-7	CSAHPTRVGEQYF	TGCAGTGCCCATCCGACAAGGGTGGGAGAGCAGTACTTC
NA	TRBV7-9	NA	TRBJ2-7	CASSWTLSSYEQYF	TGTGCCAGCAGCTGGACACTAAGCTCCTACGAGCAGTACTTC
NA	TRBV7-6	few	TRBJ2-2	CAVGPLNTGELFF	TGTGCAGTGGGTCCCCTAAACACCGGGGAGCTGTTTTTT
NA	TRBV6-1	many	TRBJ2-5	CASRMDGGPRETQYF	TGTGCCAGCAGGATGGACGGGGGGCCAAGAGAGACCCAGTACTTC
NA	TRBV10-3	NA	TRBJ2-7	CAISDSEGTPQYF	TGTGCCATCAGTGACAGCGAGGGGACCCCGCAGTACTTC
TRBD1	TRBV28	few	TRBJ2-3	CASSHQPGTGPDNF	TGTGCCAGCAGTCACCAACCCGGGACAGGCCCTGACAATTTT
TRBD2	TRBV28	many	TRBJ2-4	CASSPAGVKNIQYF	TGTGCCAGCAGCCCCGCGGGGGTCAAAAACATTCAGTACTTC
NA	TRBV5-8	many	TRBJ2-2	CAIRRGADTGELFF	TGTGCCATACGCAGGGGGGCGGACACCGGGGAGCTGTTTTTT
NA	TRBV29-1	NA	TRBJ1-6	CSVQGEDSNSPLHF	TGCAGCGTTCAAGGAGAAGATAGTAATTCACCCCTCCACTTT
NA	TRBV6-2/TRBV6-3	few	TRBJ2-7	CASSYAGLYEQYF	TGTGCCAGCAGTTACGCGGGACTCTACGAGCAGTACTTC
NA	TRBV2	many	TRBJ2-5	CASSSGPATQYF	TGTGCCAGCAGTTCCGGGCCAGCAACCCAGTACTTC
NA	TRBV5-1	NA	TRBJ1-4	CASSESGVDEKLFF	TGCGCCAGCAGCGAGTCAGGGGTCGATGAAAAACTGTTTTTT
TRBD1	TRBV6-5	NA	TRBJ1-5	CASSYQGAYQPQHF	TGTGCCAGCAGTTATCAGGGGGCCTATCAGCCCCAGCATTTT
NA	TRBV6-6	NA	TRBJ1-1	CASSFFTLLNTEAFF	TGTGCCAGCAGTTTTTTTACCCTCCTAAACACTGAAGCTTTCTTT
TRBD1	TRBV5-1	many	TRBJ1-4	CASSWDRINEKLFF	TGCGCCAGCAGCTGGGACAGGATTAATGAAAAACTGTTTTTT
NA	TRBV2	NA	TRBJ1-3	CASSERAGTGNTIYF	TGTGCCAGCAGTGAAAGGGCAGGGACTGGAAACACCATATATTTT
NA	TRBV7-2	NA	TRBJ2-1	CASSLEVNEQFF	TGTGCCAGCAGCTTAGAAGTCAACGAGCAGTTCTTC
NA	TRBV7-2	many	TRBJ1-5	CASSPRGDGLGPQHF	TGTGCCAGCAGCCCCAGAGGGGACGGCCTCGGGCCCCAGCATTTT
NA	TRBV2	many	TRBJ1-2	CASREGQNPTYGYTF	TGTGCCAGCAGGGAAGGACAGAACCCGACCTATGGCTACACCTTC
NA	TRBV2	once	TRBJ2-6	CASSENGLSGANVLTF	TGTGCCAGCAGTGAAAATGGGTTATCAGGGGCCAACGTCCTGACTTTC
TRBD1	TRBV5-6	few	TRBJ2-2	CASSLRDRVDGELFF	TGTGCCAGCAGCTTGCGGGACAGGGTGGACGGGGAGCTGTTTTTT
NA	TRBV7-2	few	TRBJ2-7	CASGGGEQYF	TGTGCCAGCGGAGGGGGCGAGCAGTACTTC
NA	TRBV24-1	NA	TRBJ1-5	CATSDGLQGFNQPQHF	TGTGCCACCAGTGATGGATTACAGGGATTCAATCAGCCCCAGCATTTT